This entry is about one T cell receptor (beta chain). The antigen is undetermined. V was pared by 6 bases and J by 6 bases, with 6 bases of the junction left unmatched. This CDR3 has 15 residues. CDR1 and CDR2 from the germline V gene are SGHRS and YFSETQ. These data originate in a study of OX40 agonist ivuxolimab in advanced cancers. Whole-study context: Among those enrolled, mean age was around 55 years (range about 20 to 79) and over 70% were male.

General study findings and limits: On average, CD8+ T cells had more expanded clones than CD4+. The study did not work out the antigen specificity of the expanded peripheral T cells.

Measured with immunoSEQ multiplex PCR; TCRdb has only the in-frame clones, and not every one. This sample carries about 67,000 clones, approximately 82% of them seen once, and the ten largest clones take about 2.4%. V and J are TRBV5-1 and TRBJ2-1, with 13 bases identical to TRBD2. The sample consisted of CD4+ or CD8+ T cells sorted from blood, taken in a trial of the OX40 agonist ivuxolimab. This receptor was identified in an adult with an advanced solid tumor such as melanoma, head and neck, liver or kidney cancer. The CDR3 DNA reads TGCGCCAGCACAACTAGCGGGGGGGCCTTCAATGAGCAGTTCTTC. This gives the protein CASTTSGGAFNEQFF.